One and the same sample provided the 15 T cell receptor beta chains below, sequenced in a study of early stage breast cancer tumors. Data came from immunoSEQ multiplex PCR; TCRdb stores just in-frame clones and leaves some out. The table includes tens of thousands of clones, just under 75% detected once. Sequenced sample: blood. The receptors were gathered from a person aged 35 to 50 with breast cancer.

In the case of this clone: Germline and junction disagree at one end, which may indicate a read error. The rearrangement joins TRBV20-1 to TRBJ2-5; D not resolved. This CDR3 spans 11 amino acids. Germline V gene data show CDR1 as DFQATT and CDR2 as SNEGSKA (reference sequence). CDR3 nucleotides: TGCAGTGCTGGAAACCACGAGACCCAGTACTTC. This gives the protein CSAGNHETQYF.

The V and J genes are TRBV20-1 and TRBJ2-5; a weak D match, TRBD1 (6 bases). The CDR3 consists of 11 residues. Trimming left V 6 bases short and J 5 bases short, with 10 bases between. Germline-derived CDR1 and CDR2 are DFQATT and SNEGSKA (reference sequence). DNA of the CDR3: TGCAGTGCGAAAAGGGGGGAGACCCAGTACTTC. Translated: CSAKRGETQYF.

CDR3: CASSIGLPAEAFF. The DNA for the CDR3 is TGTGCCAGTAGTATAGGGCTCCCGGCGGAGGCTTTCTTT. V is TRBV19 and J is TRBJ1-1; D unresolved. The CDR3 has 13 amino acids. The V end lost 1 base, the J end lost 11 bases, and 14 bases lay between the germline ends. Germline V gene sequence: CDR1 LNHDA, CDR2 SQIVND (reference sequence).

J is TRBJ2-5 and V is TRBV25-1; TRBD1 or TRBD2 may be the D gene (6 bases each). The CDR3 loop spans 14 amino acids. CDR1 and CDR2 (germline): MGHDK, SYGVNS. The V end lost 6 bases, the J end lost 2 bases, and 13 bases lay between the germline ends. CDR3 nucleotide sequence: TGTGCCAGCAGGCCGGACAGCGGGCAAGAGACCCAGTACTTC. Translating gives CASRPDSGQETQYF.

The genes are TRBV11-2 and TRBJ2-3, with D possibly being TRBD2 (6 bases). The CDR3 extends over 15 amino acids. Between the trimmed V and J ends, which lost 4 bases and 1 base, there was a span of 12 bases. The germline CDR1 and CDR2 sequences are SGHAT and FQNNGV. CDR3 residues: CASSSKTGGTDTQYF. CDR3 coding DNA: TGTGCCAGCAGCTCCAAAACGGGGGGCACAGATACGCAGTATTTT.

This clone was recorded a few times. This sequence joins TRBV6-4 and TRBJ2-6, with D possibly being TRBD1 (5 bases). Per the germline V gene, CDR1 is MRHNA and CDR2 is SNTAGT. This CDR3 is 15 amino acids long. With 0 bases removed from V and 4 bases from J, the gap between germline ends came to 7 bases. CDR3 coding DNA: TGTGCCAGCAGTGACTCCCGGACAGGGGCCAACGTCCTGACTTTC. It is translated as CASSDSRTGANVLTF.

The chain is built from TRBV5-6 and TRBJ2-2; D gene unclear. The CDR3 length is 15 residues. The germline gives CDR1 SGHDT, CDR2 YYEEEE. Trimming shortened V by 4 bases and J by 6 bases, and 16 bases separated the two germline ends. The CDR3 nucleotides are TGTGCCAGCAGCGTGAGCCCACTTGGGGCCGGGGAGCTGTTTTTT. Its translation: CASSVSPLGAGELFF. Combining the CDR3 with reference TRBV5-6 and TRBJ2-2 gives the whole variable domain DAGVTQSPTHLIKTRGQQVTLRCSPKSGHDTVSWYQQALGQGPQFIFQYYEEEERQRGNFPDRFSGHQFPNYSSELNVNALLLGDSALYLCASSVSPLGAGELFFGEGSRLTVL.

V usage is TRBV18 and J usage is TRBJ2-1; D ambiguous. The CDR3 is 14 residues long. Germline assignment: CDR1 KGHSH and CDR2 LQKENI. V was clipped by 6 bases and J by 4 bases, with 13 bases between them. CDR3 sequence (DNA): TGTGCCAGCTCTCCATCTAGTCGATACAATGAGCAGTTCTTC. The encoded protein is CASSPSSRYNEQFF.

The chain recombines TRBV11-1 with TRBJ1-3; D is undetermined. The V end lost 5 bases, the J end lost 4 bases, and 9 bases lay between the germline ends. This CDR3 has 13 amino acids. The germline V gene encodes CDR1 SGHAT and CDR2 FQDESV (reference sequence). The CDR3 spells CASSEGFGNTIYF. The CDR3 nucleotides are TGTGCCAGCAGCGAAGGGTTCGGAAACACCATATATTTT.

V is TRBV5-1 and J is TRBJ2-7; 9 nucleotides align to TRBD1. In germline, CDR1 is SGHRS, CDR2 YFSETQ. V lost 4 bases to trimming and J lost 3 bases; unmatched junction nucleotides: 11. The CDR3 consists of 16 residues. CDR3 nucleotide sequence: TGCGCCAGCAGCCCGGGGACAGGGCGTACTTTCTACGAGCAGTACTTC. Its protein product is CASSPGTGRTFYEQYF.

The rearrangement links TRBV5-6 to TRBJ2-1, with no clear D. CDR1 is SGHDT and CDR2 is YYEEEE in the germline V gene. The CDR3 contains 15 residues. The V and J ends lost 4 bases and 0 bases respectively, with 11 bases between them. In DNA, the CDR3 is TGTGCCAGCAGCCCGAGCGCGAGCTCCTACAATGAGCAGTTCTTC. It specifies CASSPSASSYNEQFF.

The rearrangement uses TRBV7-3 and TRBJ2-1; D gene uncertain. Trimming shortened V by 2 bases and J by 5 bases, and 7 bases separated the two germline ends. Germline lookup yields CDR1 SGHTA and CDR2 FQGTGA. The CDR3 is 13 residues long. This CDR3 reads CASSLAPDNEQFF. The CDR3 DNA is TGTGCCAGCAGCTTAGCACCCGACAATGAGCAGTTCTTC.

The rearrangement uses TRBV11-2 and TRBJ2-7, with 10 bases matching TRBD1. J lost 3 bases, V lost 0 bases, and 5 bases had no gene match. CDR3 size: 16 residues. Germline CDR1 reads SGHAT; CDR2 reads FQNNGV. Here the CDR3 reads CASSLDLTGGFYEQYF. As DNA, the CDR3 is TGTGCCAGCAGCTTAGACCTGACAGGGGGCTTCTACGAGCAGTACTTC.

This chain joins TRBV7-6 and TRBJ2-7; D is unclear. The CDR3 loop spans 12 amino acids. V lost 5 bases to trimming and J lost 0 bases, with 5 bases between them. Germline V gene data show CDR1 as SGHVS and CDR2 as FNYEAQ. The DNA for the CDR3 is TGTGCCAGCAGCATTAACTCCTACGAGCAGTACTTC. Protein sequence: CASSINSYEQYF.

Of note for this clone: Mismatch with germline at one junction end may stem from a read error. The V gene is TRBV7-9, the J gene TRBJ2-1; D possibly corresponds to TRBD2 (5 bases). The length of the CDR3 is 14 residues. Germline loops: CDR1 SEHNR, CDR2 FQNEAQ (reference sequence). The CDR3: CASSLSSFRGEQFF. The CDR3 nucleotides read TGCGCCAGCAGCTTATCATCGTTTCGGGGTGAGCAGTTCTTC.